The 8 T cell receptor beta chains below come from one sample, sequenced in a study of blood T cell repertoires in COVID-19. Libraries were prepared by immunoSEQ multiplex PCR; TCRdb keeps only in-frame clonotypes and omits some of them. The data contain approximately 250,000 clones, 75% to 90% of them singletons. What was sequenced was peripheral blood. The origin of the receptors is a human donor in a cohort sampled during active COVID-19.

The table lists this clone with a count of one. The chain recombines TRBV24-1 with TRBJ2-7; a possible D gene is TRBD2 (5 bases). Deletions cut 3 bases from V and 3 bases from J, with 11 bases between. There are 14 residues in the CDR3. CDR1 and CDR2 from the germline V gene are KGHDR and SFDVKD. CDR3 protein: CATSDDKRVYEQYF. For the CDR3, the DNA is TGTGCCACCAGTGATGATAAGAGGGTCTACGAGCAGTACTTC.

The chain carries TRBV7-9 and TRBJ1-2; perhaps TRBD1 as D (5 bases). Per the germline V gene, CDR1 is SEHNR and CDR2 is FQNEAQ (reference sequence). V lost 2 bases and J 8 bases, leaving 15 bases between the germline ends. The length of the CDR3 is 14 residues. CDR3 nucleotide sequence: TGTGCCAGCAGCTTATATGAGTCAGGGCAAGGCTACACCTTC. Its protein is CASSLYESGQGYTF.

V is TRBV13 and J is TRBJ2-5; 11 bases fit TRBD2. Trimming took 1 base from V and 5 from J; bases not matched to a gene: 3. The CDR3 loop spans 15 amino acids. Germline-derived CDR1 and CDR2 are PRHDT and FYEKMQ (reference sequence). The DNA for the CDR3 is TGTGCCAGCAGCTTAGTAGCGGGGGGGTCGGAGACCCAGTACTTC. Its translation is CASSLVAGGSETQYF.

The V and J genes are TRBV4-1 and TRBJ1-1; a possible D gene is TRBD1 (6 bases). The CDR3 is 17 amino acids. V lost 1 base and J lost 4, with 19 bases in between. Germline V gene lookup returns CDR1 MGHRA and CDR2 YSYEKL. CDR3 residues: CASSQGLGGGEGTEAFF. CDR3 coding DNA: TGCGCCAGCAGCCAAGGGTTGGGGGGGGGCGAAGGCACTGAAGCTTTCTTT.

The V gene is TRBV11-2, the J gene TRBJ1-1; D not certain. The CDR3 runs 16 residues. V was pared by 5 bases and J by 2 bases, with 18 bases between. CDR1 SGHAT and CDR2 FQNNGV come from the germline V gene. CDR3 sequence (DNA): TGTGCCAGCAGCCCGCGGGTCTCCTTTACCAACACTGAAGCTTTCTTT. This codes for CASSPRVSFTNTEAFF.

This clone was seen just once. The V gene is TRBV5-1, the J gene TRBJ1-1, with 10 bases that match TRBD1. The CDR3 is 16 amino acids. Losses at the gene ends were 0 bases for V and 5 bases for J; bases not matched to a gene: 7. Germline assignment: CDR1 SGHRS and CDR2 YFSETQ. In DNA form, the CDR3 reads TGCGCCAGCAGCTTGGCTCCGACAGGGGGCTTTACTGAAGCTTTCTTT. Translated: CASSLAPTGGFTEAFF.

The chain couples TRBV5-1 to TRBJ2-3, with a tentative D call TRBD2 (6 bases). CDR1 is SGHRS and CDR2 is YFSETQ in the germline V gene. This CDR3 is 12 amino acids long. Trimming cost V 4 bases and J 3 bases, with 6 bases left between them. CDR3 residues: CASSGGTDTQYF. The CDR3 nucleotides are TGCGCCAGCAGCGGAGGGACAGATACGCAGTATTTT.

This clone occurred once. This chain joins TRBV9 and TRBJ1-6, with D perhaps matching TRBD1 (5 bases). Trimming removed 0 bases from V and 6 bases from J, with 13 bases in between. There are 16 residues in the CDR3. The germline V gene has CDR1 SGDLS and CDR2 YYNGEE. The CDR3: CASSVEAGGSNSPLHF. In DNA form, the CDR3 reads TGTGCCAGCAGCGTAGAGGCCGGGGGGAGTAATTCACCCCTCCACTTT.